These 2 T cell receptor beta chains came from one sample sequenced in a study of shared clonotypes between healthy human individuals. Some clones are missing from TCRdb's copy, which holds only in-frame ones; the method was immunoSEQ multiplex PCR. The data contain about 2.1 million clones, around 93% of them singletons. Naive CD8 cells were CD45RO-negative, positively selected for CCR7, excluding terminally differentiated effector memory CD45RA+ cells. Sequencing input: naive CD8+ T cells from PBMCs. These TCRs come from a man between 18 and 29 years old in good health. Some clones in this sample may be carry-over from other donors' samples.

The genes are TRBV27 and TRBJ2-3; D uncertain. The CDR3 covers 15 residues. Trimming stripped 5 bases from V and 4 bases from J, with 16 bases between. The germline V gene has CDR1 MNHEY and CDR2 SMNVEV (reference sequence). The CDR3, as DNA: TGTGCCAGCAGTCCGCGAAAAACCGGAGCAGATACGCAGTATTTT. Translating it yields CASSPRKTGADTQYF.

The chain joins TRBV10-3 to TRBJ1-5; possible D gene TRBD1, 5 bases. The CDR3 is 15 residues long. Germline assignment: CDR1 ENHRY and CDR2 SYGVKD. Trimming shortened V by 2 bases and J by 1 base, and 9 bases separated the two germline ends. This CDR3 reads CAISEEGVSNQPQHF. The DNA for the CDR3 is TGTGCCATCAGTGAGGAAGGGGTGAGCAATCAGCCCCAGCATTTT.